This T cell receptor beta chain was sequenced during a study of radiotherapy plus CTLA-4 blockade in lung cancer. Study background: With approximately 30% of patients having disease control, objective responses were seen in under 20%. Whole-study results and caveats: Best predicting response, reportedly, were early blood T cell clone dynamics, with interferon-beta. Radiotherapy was combined with ipilimumab, and tumor-derived TCR clones then expanded in blood.

Method: immunoSEQ multiplex PCR; TCRdb's copy keeps in-frame clones and lacks some. In the table there are more than 75,000 clones, 65% to 75% of which are singletons. For this clone: Its antigen remains unidentified.

From germline, CDR1 is LNHDA and CDR2 SQIVND (reference sequence). Germline trimming cut 10 bases from V and 8 bases from J; bases unmatched to any gene: 7. The CDR3 loop spans 11 amino acids. Lung cancer patients with chemo-refractory metastatic non-small-cell disease were given focal radiation plus CTLA-4 blockade with ipilimumab. The TCR comes from a human donor with non-small cell lung cancer who had a partial response to radiotherapy plus ipilimumab. Some clones in this sample may be carry-over from other donors' samples. Sequencing was performed on peripheral blood, taken from a patient treated with radiotherapy plus ipilimumab. This chain joins TRBV19 and TRBJ1-2, with 7 bases aligning to TRBD1. The CDR3 sequence: CATTGWSGYTF. The CDR3, as DNA: TGTGCCACGACAGGGTGGAGCGGCTACACCTTC.